The 20 T cell receptor beta chains presented below share a single source sample, sequenced in a study of T-cell memory formation after mild COVID-19. Via MiXCR, TCRdb re-called the 5' RACE reads, giving one row per CDR3 protein. This sample carries a few hundred thousand distinct CDR3 sequences, under 30% of them seen once, and the ten largest clones take roughly 14%. Sequenced input: PBMCs or a T cell subset sorted from them (not recorded which). Source of these receptors: an adult woman who had mild COVID-19 (a few samples of this study predate the infection). Cell type and time point are not known.

This clonotype was seen a few times. The chain carries TRBV10-3 and TRBJ2-7, with 10 bases fitting TRBD2. Germline CDR1 is ENHRY and CDR2 is SYGVKD. The CDR3 covers 17 residues. Trimming removed 0 bases from V and 4 bases from J; junction bases left unmatched: 9. DNA of the CDR3: TGTGCCATCAGTGAGTCTACGCCTAGCGGGAGCCCATACGAGCAGTACTTC. This codes for CAISESTPSGSPYEQYF.

This clonotype showed up just a few times. DNA for the CDR3: TGTGCCAGCAGCTCCTTCCCTAAGGGGGTCACCGGGGAGCTGTTTTTT. Translation: CASSSFPKGVTGELFF. This rearrangement joins TRBV7-7 to TRBJ2-2, with D possibly being TRBD1 (6 bases). CDR1 is SSHAT and CDR2 is FNYEAQ in the germline V gene (reference sequence). CDR3 length: 16 residues. Trimming shortened V by 4 bases and J by 4 bases, and 16 bases separated the two germline ends.

This clonotype was detected only a few times. V gene TRBV7-9 combines with J gene TRBJ2-7, with TRBD1 identical over 10 bases. With 5 bases clipped from V and 4 bases from J, the junction kept 5 bases outside the gene matches. CDR3 length: 14 residues. Germline V gene data show CDR1 as SEHNR and CDR2 as FQNEAQ (reference sequence). The CDR3 sequence is CASSPTGGEYEQYF. CDR3 DNA: TGTGCCAGCAGCCCGACAGGGGGCGAGTACGAGCAGTACTTC.

The V gene is TRBV14, the J gene TRBJ2-1, with a weak D call TRBD2 (6 bases). The CDR3 covers 15 residues. V was clipped by 3 bases and J by 4 bases, with 13 bases between them. CDR1 SGHDN and CDR2 FVKESK come from the germline V gene. The CDR3 reads CASSHPGRGYNEQFF. The CDR3 DNA is TGTGCCAGCAGCCACCCCGGGAGAGGGTACAATGAGCAGTTCTTC. The complete variable domain, with remaining parts taken from reference TRBV14 and TRBJ2-1, reads EAGVTQFPSHSVIEKGQTVTLRCDPISGHDNLYWYRRVMGKEIKFLLHFVKESKQDESGMPNNRFLAERTGGTYSTLKVQPAELEDSGVYFCASSHPGRGYNEQFFGPGTRLTVL.

This sequence joins TRBV5-1 and TRBJ1-6, with D possibly matching TRBD1 (6 bases). Germline values: CDR1 SGHRS, CDR2 YFSETQ. This CDR3 region has 18 residues. V dropped 1 base and J dropped 0 bases, with 14 bases sitting between them. The CDR3: CASSLKGGASSYNSPLHF. CDR3 nucleotides: TGCGCCAGCAGCTTGAAAGGGGGGGCGAGCTCCTATAATTCACCCCTCCACTTT. Using reference TRBV5-1 and TRBJ1-6 for the parts outside the CDR3, the full variable domain is KAGVTQTPRYLIKTRGQQVTLSCSPISGHRSVSWYQQTPGQGLQFLFEYFSETQRNKGNFPGRFSGRQFSNSRSEMNVSTLELGDSALYLCASSLKGGASSYNSPLHFGNGTRLTVT.

The rearrangement uses TRBV29-1 and TRBJ2-3, with D perhaps TRBD2 (6 bases). V lost 2 bases and J lost 4, with 16 bases in between. Germline values: CDR1 SQVTM, CDR2 ANQGSEA. The CDR3 totals 15 residues. Here the CDR3 reads CSVEQFGGAADTQYF. As DNA, the CDR3 is TGCAGCGTTGAACAATTCGGCGGGGCGGCAGATACGCAGTATTTT.

This clonotype has more than one count but fewer than ten. CDR3 loop: CASTLVANTEAFF. CDR3 coding DNA: TGTGCCAGCACACTTGTGGCTAACACTGAAGCTTTCTTT. This chain joins TRBV12-3 or TRBV12-4 and TRBJ1-1; D remains unclear. The CDR3 sequence is 13 residues long. V lost 7 bases and J lost 2, with 11 bases in between.

The CDR3 bases are TGTGCCACCAGTGATTTGGGTAGCGGGAACCAAGAGACCCAGTACTTC. Encoded protein: CATSDLGSGNQETQYF. This sequence joins TRBV24-1 and TRBJ2-5; the match to TRBD2 covers 8 bases. The V and J ends lost 0 bases and 0 bases, in that order; junction bases with no gene match: 2. In germline, CDR1 is KGHDR, CDR2 SFDVKD. The CDR3 has 16 residues.

The V and J genes are TRBV12-3 or TRBV12-4 and TRBJ2-5; perhaps TRBD2 as D (6 bases). The CDR3 contains 14 residues. V was cut by 5 bases and J by 4 bases, with 14 bases left in between. The chain's CDR3 is CASSPLTRVETQYF. For the CDR3, the DNA is TGTGCCAGCAGTCCCCTGACTAGAGTAGAGACCCAGTACTTC.

This chain uses TRBV19 with TRBJ1-2; the D gene is possibly TRBD1 (5 bases). The CDR3 loop spans 14 amino acids. V lost 6 bases and J lost 4, with 15 bases in between. From germline, CDR1 is LNHDA and CDR2 SQIVND (reference sequence). Here the CDR3 reads CASRDTGDSYGYTF. The CDR3 DNA reads as TGTGCCAGTAGAGACACAGGAGATTCCTATGGCTACACCTTC.

The chain combines TRBV5-4 with TRBJ2-6; D not certain. Germline CDR1 SGHNT, CDR2 YYREEE (reference sequence). The CDR3 has 15 amino acids. V gave up 6 bases and J gave up 0 bases, with 10 bases separating them. CDR3 DNA sequence: TGTGCCAGCAACGCTGGGTCCTCTGGGGCCAACGTCCTGACTTTC. Amino acids: CASNAGSSGANVLTF.

This clonotype has just a few counts. The rearrangement uses TRBV7-6 and TRBJ2-7, with a possible D match to TRBD2 (5 bases). The CDR3 consists of 13 residues. V was clipped by 2 bases and J by 5 bases, with 10 bases between them. Per the germline V gene, CDR1 is SGHVS and CDR2 is FNYEAQ. The CDR3 nucleotides read TGTGCCAGCAGCTTATCGTCCGGGAACGAGCAGTACTTC. It encodes CASSLSSGNEQYF.

J is TRBJ1-1 and V is TRBV15; weak D call: TRBD1 (6 bases). Trimming removed 5 bases from V and 5 bases from J, with 9 bases in between. The CDR3 spans 12 residues. Germline V gives CDR1 LNHNV, CDR2 YYDKDF (reference sequence). CDR3 amino acids: CATSGQGTEAFF. CDR3 in DNA: TGTGCCACCAGCGGCCAGGGGACTGAAGCTTTCTTT.

The chain couples TRBV6-5 to TRBJ1-2; D gene ambiguous. CDR3 size: 15 residues. CDR1 and CDR2 (germline): MNHEY, SVGAGI. V lost 0 bases, J lost 5 bases, and 13 bases lay in between. The CDR3 here is CASSYSPGERYGYTF. The CDR3 DNA reads as TGTGCCAGCAGTTACTCGCCAGGAGAGAGATATGGCTACACCTTC.

The sample holds a few counts of this clonotype. The V call is TRBV12-3 or TRBV12-4, the J call TRBJ2-7; TRBD1 is a possible D gene (6 bases). Trimming left V 3 bases short and J 4 bases short, with 16 bases between. The CDR3 runs to 15 residues. CDR3: CASSFWQGSTYEQYF. Written as DNA, the CDR3 is TGTGCCAGCAGTTTTTGGCAGGGGAGTACGTACGAGCAGTACTTC.

The rearrangement links TRBV7-2 to TRBJ2-7; D call uncertain. Trimming cost V 5 bases and J 5 bases, with 13 bases left between them. The CDR3 has 13 residues. Per the germline V gene, CDR1 is SGHTA and CDR2 is FQGNSA. The CDR3 coding sequence is TGTGCCAGCAGCCTTATTAGCAGACACGAGCAGTACTTC. This translates into CASSLISRHEQYF.

The sample holds a few counts of this clonotype. V gene TRBV12-3 or TRBV12-4 combines with J gene TRBJ2-4, with 7 bases lining up with TRBD2. Trimming took 5 bases from V and 5 from J; bases not matched to a gene: 6. This CDR3 has 14 amino acids. Here the CDR3 reads CASSPGGSQNIQYF. CDR3 nucleotide sequence: TGTGCCAGCAGTCCGGGAGGATCCCAAAACATTCAGTACTTC.

In this sample, this clonotype turned up a few times. Written as DNA, the CDR3 is TGTGCCAGCAGCCTGAGCGGGCGCCGGGGAGGGGATACGCAGTATTTT. This encodes CASSLSGRRGGDTQYF. The chain links TRBV7-2 to TRBJ2-3; 7 bases match TRBD2. V shed 5 bases and J 6 bases; nucleotides not matched to a gene: 14. Per the germline V gene, CDR1 is SGHTA and CDR2 is FQGNSA. There are 16 residues in the CDR3. Based on the CDR3 plus reference TRBV7-2 and TRBJ2-3, the full variable domain is GAGVSQSPSNKVTEKGKDVELRCDPISGHTALYWYRQSLGQGLEFLIYFQGNSAPDKSGLPSDRFSAERTGGSVSTLTIQRTQQEDSAVYLCASSLSGRRGGDTQYFGPGTRLTVL.

This clonotype was found a few times. This chain joins TRBV7-2 and TRBJ1-2, with D unclear. The germline CDR1 and CDR2 sequences are SGHTA and FQGNSA. Between the trimmed V and J ends, which lost 1 base and 8 bases, there was a span of 17 bases. CDR3 length: 15 residues. CDR3 region: CASSLVRVPRGGYTF. In nucleotides, the CDR3 is TGTGCCAGCAGCTTAGTTAGGGTCCCCCGTGGGGGCTACACCTTC.

This clonotype was counted between two and nine times. The chain couples TRBV12-3 or TRBV12-4 to TRBJ1-4, with D tentatively TRBD1 (6 bases). CDR3 length: 14 amino acids. V lost 3 bases and J 6 bases, leaving 11 bases between the germline ends. CDR3 DNA sequence: TGTGCCAGCAGTTTCGCAGGGGCGGATGAAAAACTGTTTTTT. It yields the protein CASSFAGADEKLFF.